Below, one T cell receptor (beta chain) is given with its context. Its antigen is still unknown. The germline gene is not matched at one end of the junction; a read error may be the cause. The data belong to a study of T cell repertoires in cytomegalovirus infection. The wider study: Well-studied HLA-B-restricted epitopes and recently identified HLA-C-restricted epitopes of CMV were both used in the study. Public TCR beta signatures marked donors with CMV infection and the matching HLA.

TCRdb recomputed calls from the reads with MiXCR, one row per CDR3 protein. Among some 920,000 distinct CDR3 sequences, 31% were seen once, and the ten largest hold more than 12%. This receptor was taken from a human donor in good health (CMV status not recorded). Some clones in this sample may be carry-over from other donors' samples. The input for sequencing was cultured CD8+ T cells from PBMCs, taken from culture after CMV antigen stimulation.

CDR3 bases: TGTGCCAACAGTGTTCCGGGAGACGAGCAGTACTTC. It codes for CANSVPGDEQYF. The genes are TRBV12-3 or TRBV12-4 and TRBJ2-7; D is perhaps TRBD2 (6 bases). The CDR3 spans 12 residues.